Sequencing of this T cell receptor beta chain was carried out in a study of T-cell memory formation after mild COVID-19 (dated by TCRdb to about 2021). With regard to the full study: TCR sequence clusters from the two donors were found to be largely donor specific. In a couple of donors, T-cell clones that expanded and contracted after mild COVID-19 were followed by sequencing TCRalpha and TCRbeta repertoires longitudinally. The cohort comprised two young, previously healthy adult volunteers, one female and one male. The study at large found these results: Clones contracting from day 15 to 85 had balanced CD4/CD8 phenotypes, while a second wave expanding from day 15 to 37 was biased towards CD4+. Contracting CD4+ clones turned up mainly in the CM and EM memory subsets, whereas EMRA was where CD8+ clones were enriched. SARS-CoV-2 specificity was not confirmed for the second-wave clones peaking on day 37. The detection of some responding clones in pre-infection memory suggests that pre-existing cross-reactive memory T cells joined the SARS-CoV-2 response. The study covered only a couple of mild cases, and larger cohorts including severe cases with pre-infection samples were considered necessary.

Ficoll-Paque density gradient centrifugation was used to isolate PBMCs. This clonotype was seen only a few times. Its antigen remains unidentified. No qualities accompany the bases; no much larger clone lies one base away. The sequencer was an Illumina NovaSeq 6000. TCRalpha and TCRbeta cDNA libraries were built by 5'RACE with constant-segment primers, adding sample barcodes and unique molecular identifiers. RNA was extracted from every sample with Trizol reagent. Library amplification was performed in two PCR steps, and a second sample barcode and Illumina TruSeq adapters were introduced in the second step. The libraries were sequenced on an Illumina NovaSeq using 2 x 150 bp paired-end reads. The authors' analysis ran thus. Demultiplexing of reads and collapsing into UMI-guided consensus sequences were performed with migec v1.2.7. Using mixcr v2.1.11, the UMI consensuses were aligned to TRA and TRB V and J templates and assembled into clonotypes. Clonotypes were classified as expanded or contracted when called significant by both edgeR and NoisET, with noise models trained on biological replicates. For edgeR calls, a false discovery rate-adjusted p below 0.01 and a log2 fold-change threshold of 1 were applied. PCA with hierarchical clustering of max-normalized trajectories of the 1000 most abundant clonotypes was used as exploratory dynamics analysis. Separately sequenced CD4+ and CD8+ repertoires were used to assign the CD4 or CD8 phenotype of responding clones. Clones were called with MiXCR by TCRdb after fastp trimmed the public reads at Q25, and only in-frame beta chains were retained. Here each entry gathers all rows of one CDR3 protein and keeps the most common genes and DNA. TCRdb assigned the V and J calls; the authors' analysis was not used. The sample yields some 350,000 distinct CDR3 sequences; approximately 12% were counted once. The top ten constitute 20% to 25% of the sample.

The CDR3 spans 18 residues, from the cysteine through the valine. Only CDR3 DNA remains: 54 bases, in frame from the first base. Relative to germline, V is missing 3 bases and J is missing 3 bases, with 15 bases of the junction outside any gene match. In the germline V gene, CDR1 corresponds to SGHRS and CDR2 to YFSETQ. The V and J segments used are TRBV5-1 and TRBJ2-7; 10 central bases correspond to TRBD1. The specimen sequenced was PBMCs or a T cell subset sorted from them (not recorded which). This receptor was taken from a man aged 18 to 29 who had mild COVID-19 (a few samples of this study predate the infection). The sample titles of this study are shuffled in the database, so cell type and time point are left out; the donor was told from shared clones. In nucleotides, the sequence is TGCGCCAGCAGCTCATTGGGACAGGGGCACCCTCGGGGCTACGAGCAGTACGTC. This codes for CASSSLGQGHPRGYEQYV.